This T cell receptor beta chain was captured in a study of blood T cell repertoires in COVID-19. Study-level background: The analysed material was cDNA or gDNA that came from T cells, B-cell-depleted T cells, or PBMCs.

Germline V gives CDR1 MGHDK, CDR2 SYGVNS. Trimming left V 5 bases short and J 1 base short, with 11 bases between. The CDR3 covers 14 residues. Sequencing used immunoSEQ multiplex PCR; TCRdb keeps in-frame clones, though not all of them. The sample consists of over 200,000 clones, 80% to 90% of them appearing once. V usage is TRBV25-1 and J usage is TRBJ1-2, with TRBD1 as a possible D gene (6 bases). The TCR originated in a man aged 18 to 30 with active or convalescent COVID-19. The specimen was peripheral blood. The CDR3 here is CASSPTGSNYGYTF. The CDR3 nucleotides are TGTGCCAGCAGTCCGACAGGCAGTAACTATGGCTACACCTTC.